Listed below are T cell receptor beta chains from one sample, sequenced in a study of technical replicates of blood from several donors. Libraries were prepared by immunoSEQ multiplex PCR; TCRdb keeps only in-frame clonotypes and omits some of them. The top ten clones hold 0.27% of a sample with 65,000 to 85,000 clones, around nine tenths of them seen once. Sequenced material: T cells isolated from PBMCs. All receptors come from a human donor in good health. The CDR3 runs from the conserved cysteine through the conserved F or W. The order of the fields is D gene, CDR3 length, V gene, J gene, clone size, CDR3 DNA, CDR3 protein. The D gene is left open where the match is weak. Size tells how often a clone was seen (once, few, many) or the class of an expanded clone, and some rows leave it out.

TRBD2,15,TRBV27,TRBJ2-7,-,TGTGCCAGCAGTTCCCCGGGACTAGCGCTATACGAGCAGTACTTC,CASSSPGLALYEQYF
-,15,TRBV5-4,TRBJ1-1,few,TGTGCCAGCAGCTTGGGTGCCCCCGATAGCACTGAAGCTTTCTTT,CASSLGAPDSTEAFF
-,13,TRBV6-1,TRBJ2-5,-,TGTGCCAGCAGTCCAATTAGGGAGGAGACCCAGTACTTC,CASSPIREETQYF
TRBD1,14,TRBV28,TRBJ2-7,-,TGTGCCAGCAGGCTAACCCCGGGACAGGTCGAGCAGTACTTC,CASRLTPGQVEQYF
TRBD1,14,TRBV11-3,TRBJ2-7,-,TGTGCCAGCAGCTTAGAGGGGACAGCCTACGAGCAGTACTTC,CASSLEGTAYEQYF
TRBD1,15,TRBV19,TRBJ1-1,once,TGTGCCAGTAGTACCCCCGGGACAGGGAACACTGAAGCTTTCTTT,CASSTPGTGNTEAFF
TRBD1,15,TRBV19,TRBJ1-6,-,TGTGCCAGTAGTATTGACAGGGGTCAGAATTCACCCCTCCACTTT,CASSIDRGQNSPLHF
-,12,TRBV5-4,TRBJ2-7,-,TGTGCCAGCAGCACTTCTAGATACGAGCAGTACTTC,CASSTSRYEQYF
TRBD1,20,TRBV7-6,TRBJ1-3,-,TGTGCCAGCAGCGGCTTGTCCGGGACAGGGGAACCTTCGGGGGGAAACACCATATATTTT,CASSGLSGTGEPSGGNTIYF
-,13,TRBV6-1,TRBJ1-1,-,TGTGCCAGCAGGGCGACAGTGAACACTGAAGCTTTCTTT,CASRATVNTEAFF
-,13,TRBV5-1,TRBJ2-7,-,TGCGCCAGCAGCTTGGCTGGCAGGTCGGAGCAGTACTTC,CASSLAGRSEQYF
TRBD2,16,TRBV6-4,TRBJ2-1,-,TGTGCCAGCAGTGACTCGGCTAGCGGGGGGTCAGATGAGCAGTTCTTC,CASSDSASGGSDEQFF
-,12,TRBV7-9,TRBJ1-1,-,TGTGCCAGCAGCTTAGGAGGTGTGGAAGCTTTCTTT,CASSLGGVEAFF
TRBD1,15,TRBV2,TRBJ2-5,-,TGTGCCAGCAGAGAAGGGACAGGGGGCGGAGAGACCCAGTACTTC,CASREGTGGGETQYF
-,15,TRBV5-1,TRBJ2-7,-,TGCGCCAGCAGCTTGGGGGGGAGCAGGGGATACGAGCAGTACTTC,CASSLGGSRGYEQYF
-,14,TRBV5-5,TRBJ2-7,-,TGTGCCAGCAGCCACAGGGACCGGTCCTACGAGCAGTACTTC,CASSHRDRSYEQYF
TRBD2,20,TRBV5-4,TRBJ2-1,-,TGTGCCAGCAGCTCTCCAATCTGGACTAGCGGGATAGGTTCCTACAATGAGCAGTTCTTC,CASSSPIWTSGIGSYNEQFF
-,14,TRBV6-1,TRBJ1-5,-,TGTGCCAGCAGTGATATTCAGGGAAGTCAGCCCCAGCATTTT,CASSDIQGSQPQHF
TRBD1,15,TRBV28,TRBJ1-5,-,TGTGCCAGCAGGCAACCGACAGGGGATGATCAGCCCCAGCATTTT,CASRQPTGDDQPQHF
TRBD2,17,TRBV7-9,TRBJ2-7,-,TGTGCCAGCGGACCACATCCTTGGCGGGGGACTATCTACGAGCAGTACTTC,CASGPHPWRGTIYEQYF
-,15,TRBV5-7,TRBJ2-2,-,TGTGCCAGCAGCTTGCAGGGTTACATTATCAGGGAGCTGTTTTTT,CASSLQGYIIRELFF
-,14,TRBV2,TRBJ1-2,-,TGTGCCGTAAGGGGAGGCAGCGACGACTATGGCTACACCTTC,CAVRGGSDDYGYTF
TRBD1,17,TRBV9,TRBJ2-6,-,TGTGCCAGCAGCCCTCCGGGACAGGGGTCTGGGGCCAACGTCCTGACTTTC,CASSPPGQGSGANVLTF
-,12,TRBV6-1,TRBJ1-1,few,TGTGCCAGCAGGGAGTTAAGCACTGAAGCTTTCTTT,CASRELSTEAFF
TRBD1,14,TRBV5-4,TRBJ2-5,once,TGTGCCAGCAGCCGTCCGGGACAGGTCGAGACCCAGTACTTC,CASSRPGQVETQYF
TRBD1,14,TRBV7-9,TRBJ2-7,-,TGTGCCAGCAGCAGACAGGGACCCTACTACGAGCAGTACTTC,CASSRQGPYYEQYF
-,14,TRBV18,TRBJ2-5,-,TGTGCCAGCTCACCAATCCTTGAGGGAGAGACCCAGTACTTC,CASSPILEGETQYF
TRBD2,13,TRBV6-5,TRBJ2-1,-,TGTGCCAGCAGTCCTCGACTAGCTTGGGAGCAGTTCTTC,CASSPRLAWEQFF